Listed below are T cell receptor beta chains from one sample, sequenced in a study of T cells expressing NK-cell markers. TCRdb reprocessed the 5' RACE reads and keeps a single row for each CDR3 protein, giving no DNA. The sample has approximately 550,000 distinct CDR3 sequences; the top ten hold 3% to 4.5%. The specimen sequenced was blood T cells: a sorted CD56 or NKG2C T cell subset, CD4+ or CD8+ T cells, or bulk PBMC T cells (not recorded which). Receptors originate from a man between 18 and 35 years old in good health. The CDR3 runs from the conserved cysteine through the conserved F or W.

CDR3 protein	V gene	J gene
CASSLNWDTLERGYGYTF	TRBV5-5	TRBJ1-2
CATSDTGTPDGYTF	TRBV24-1	TRBJ1-2
CASSRSTSASYNEQFF	TRBV3-1	TRBJ2-1
CASSLGTTGLPVTQYF	TRBV7-9	TRBJ2-5
CASSFSGLSTDTQYF	TRBV5-6	TRBJ2-3
CASSLVPGATYNEQFF	TRBV7-7	TRBJ2-1
CASSLASLRLGTIYF	TRBV12-3/TRBV12-4	TRBJ1-3
CASSDWGTSESHEQFF	TRBV6-1	TRBJ2-1
CASSRAGTYNEQFF	TRBV18	TRBJ2-1
CASSLGWQGAFLLAKNIQYF	TRBV7-2	TRBJ2-4
CASSLAGTGATNYGYTF	TRBV7-8	TRBJ1-2
CASSFNLVSSNEQFF	TRBV12-3/TRBV12-4	TRBJ2-1
CSVVSTFYEQYF	TRBV29-1	TRBJ2-7
CSVAPGAVGETQYF	TRBV29-1	TRBJ2-5
CSATRQGAETQYF	TRBV20-1	TRBJ2-5
CASSSSGTSDYTGELFF	TRBV5-1	TRBJ2-2
CASSFAGGYTF	TRBV7-9	TRBJ1-2
CASSVRQGGLAKNIQYF	TRBV5-1	TRBJ2-4
CASSLPVLNTGELFF	TRBV28	TRBJ2-2
CASSQENQAFF	TRBV4-2	TRBJ1-1
CASSRLDSQETQYF	TRBV12-3/TRBV12-4	TRBJ2-5
CSGVAGGVYNEQFF	TRBV29-1	TRBJ2-1
CAISGYNSGAQETQYF	TRBV10-3	TRBJ2-5
CASSVLAGGNTGELFF	TRBV9	TRBJ2-2
CAWTTGTPNTEAFF	TRBV30	TRBJ1-1
CATSDLGHAGELFF	TRBV24-1	TRBJ2-2
CSAGDREYNEQFF	TRBV29-1	TRBJ2-1
CSARGGTPHQPQHF	TRBV20-1	TRBJ1-5
CASSLSTGGVEQFF	TRBV11-2	TRBJ2-1
CASSAAGEFNSPLHF	TRBV9	TRBJ1-6
CSAREDRRERHEQFF	TRBV20-1	TRBJ2-1
CASSFSGTGNGYTF	TRBV12-3/TRBV12-4	TRBJ1-2
CASSLAGQGALMGTEAFF	TRBV5-1	TRBJ1-1
CSHLTPSSYNEQFF	TRBV20-1	TRBJ2-1
CASSLEGRVGNQPQHF	TRBV12-3/TRBV12-4	TRBJ1-5
CASSFYLDTQYF	TRBV11-1	TRBJ2-3
CASSYTTSGRAIETQYF	TRBV6-5	TRBJ2-5
CASSSGRGAVNSPLHF	TRBV5-1	TRBJ1-6
CAVSPVPDTGELFF	TRBV10-2	TRBJ2-2
CASSYSRDRGYNEQFF	TRBV6-5	TRBJ2-1
CASSLLPGRNTEAFF	TRBV5-1	TRBJ1-1
CATSRAGLAGETQYF	TRBV15	TRBJ2-5
CASSAGLHTEAFF	TRBV25-1	TRBJ1-1
CSAISGRPSRGQNEQFF	TRBV29-1	TRBJ2-1
CASSLLAYYEQYF	TRBV7-9	TRBJ2-7
CSVEVGGDGNQPQHF	TRBV29-1	TRBJ1-5
CSARRDINGYTF	TRBV20-1	TRBJ1-2
CASRQNHYSSYEQYF	TRBV12-3/TRBV12-4	TRBJ2-7
CASSLGVNTEAFF	TRBV12-3/TRBV12-4	TRBJ1-1
CASTDPPQETQYF	TRBV28	TRBJ2-5
CASSPGQYQPQHF	TRBV7-9	TRBJ1-5
CASSYGNGPGANEQFF	TRBV6-2/TRBV6-3	TRBJ2-1
CSVDVLLRPGGYTF	TRBV29-1	TRBJ1-2
CASSLGGGTGALANNEKLFF	TRBV12-3/TRBV12-4	TRBJ1-4
CASSFPDRERTDTQYF	TRBV7-9	TRBJ2-3
CSVEMGSKNIQYF	TRBV29-1	TRBJ2-4
CASSLRGTQYF	TRBV27	TRBJ2-3
CASTARIDSYNEQFF	TRBV5-1	TRBJ2-1
CASSFWRTGEETQYF	TRBV11-2	TRBJ2-5
CASSFTGTLFIGAFF	TRBV28	TRBJ1-1